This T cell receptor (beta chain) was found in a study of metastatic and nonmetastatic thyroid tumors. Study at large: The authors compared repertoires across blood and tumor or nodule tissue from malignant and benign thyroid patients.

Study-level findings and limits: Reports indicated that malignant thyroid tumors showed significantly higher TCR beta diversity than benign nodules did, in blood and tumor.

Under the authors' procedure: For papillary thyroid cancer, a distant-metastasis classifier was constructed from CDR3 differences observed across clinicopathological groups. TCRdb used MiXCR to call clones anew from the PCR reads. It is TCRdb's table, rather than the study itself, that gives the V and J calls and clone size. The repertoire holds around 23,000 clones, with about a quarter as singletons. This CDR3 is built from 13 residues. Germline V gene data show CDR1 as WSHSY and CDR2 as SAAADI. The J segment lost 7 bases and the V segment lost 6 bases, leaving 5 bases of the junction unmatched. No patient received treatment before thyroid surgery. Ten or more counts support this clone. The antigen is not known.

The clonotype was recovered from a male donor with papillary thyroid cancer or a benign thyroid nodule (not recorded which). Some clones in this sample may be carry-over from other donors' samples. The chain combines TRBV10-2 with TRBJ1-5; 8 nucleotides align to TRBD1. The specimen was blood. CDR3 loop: CASRVDRVQPQHF. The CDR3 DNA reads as TGCGCCAGCAGGGTGGACAGGGTACAGCCCCAGCATTTT.